This T cell receptor (beta chain) was profiled in a study of blood T cell repertoires in COVID-19. Across the study: Italy, Spain and the United States were the sources of the convalescent and acute COVID-19 samples. Sources were T cells, B-cell-depleted T cells, or PBMCs; the material itself was cDNA or gDNA.

Original methodology: Reference gene primer amplification gave estimated nucleated cell counts. Clones were read by immunoSEQ multiplex PCR, and TCRdb kept only the in-frame ones, dropping some. V, J and clone size reflect that table, while D and trimming were determined from the DNA. Seen here are about 250,000 clones, 80% to 90% observed once, and the top ten hold under 2%. The CDR3 has 16 amino acids. Those who participated ranged in age from roughly 18 to 100 years and resided in about 24 US areas. Material for sequencing was PBMCs or T cells enriched from blood (not recorded which). The gene calls are TRBV21-1 and TRBJ2-2; the table's D call, TRBD2, has no DNA check behind it. TRBV21-1 is deemed a pseudogene. This sequence was found in a man aged 40-49 years who had recovered from COVID-19. The CDR3 DNA reads TGTGCCAGCAGTAAGGGGCTAGCGGGAAACACCGGGGAGCTGTTTTTT. It codes for CASSKGLAGNTGELFF.